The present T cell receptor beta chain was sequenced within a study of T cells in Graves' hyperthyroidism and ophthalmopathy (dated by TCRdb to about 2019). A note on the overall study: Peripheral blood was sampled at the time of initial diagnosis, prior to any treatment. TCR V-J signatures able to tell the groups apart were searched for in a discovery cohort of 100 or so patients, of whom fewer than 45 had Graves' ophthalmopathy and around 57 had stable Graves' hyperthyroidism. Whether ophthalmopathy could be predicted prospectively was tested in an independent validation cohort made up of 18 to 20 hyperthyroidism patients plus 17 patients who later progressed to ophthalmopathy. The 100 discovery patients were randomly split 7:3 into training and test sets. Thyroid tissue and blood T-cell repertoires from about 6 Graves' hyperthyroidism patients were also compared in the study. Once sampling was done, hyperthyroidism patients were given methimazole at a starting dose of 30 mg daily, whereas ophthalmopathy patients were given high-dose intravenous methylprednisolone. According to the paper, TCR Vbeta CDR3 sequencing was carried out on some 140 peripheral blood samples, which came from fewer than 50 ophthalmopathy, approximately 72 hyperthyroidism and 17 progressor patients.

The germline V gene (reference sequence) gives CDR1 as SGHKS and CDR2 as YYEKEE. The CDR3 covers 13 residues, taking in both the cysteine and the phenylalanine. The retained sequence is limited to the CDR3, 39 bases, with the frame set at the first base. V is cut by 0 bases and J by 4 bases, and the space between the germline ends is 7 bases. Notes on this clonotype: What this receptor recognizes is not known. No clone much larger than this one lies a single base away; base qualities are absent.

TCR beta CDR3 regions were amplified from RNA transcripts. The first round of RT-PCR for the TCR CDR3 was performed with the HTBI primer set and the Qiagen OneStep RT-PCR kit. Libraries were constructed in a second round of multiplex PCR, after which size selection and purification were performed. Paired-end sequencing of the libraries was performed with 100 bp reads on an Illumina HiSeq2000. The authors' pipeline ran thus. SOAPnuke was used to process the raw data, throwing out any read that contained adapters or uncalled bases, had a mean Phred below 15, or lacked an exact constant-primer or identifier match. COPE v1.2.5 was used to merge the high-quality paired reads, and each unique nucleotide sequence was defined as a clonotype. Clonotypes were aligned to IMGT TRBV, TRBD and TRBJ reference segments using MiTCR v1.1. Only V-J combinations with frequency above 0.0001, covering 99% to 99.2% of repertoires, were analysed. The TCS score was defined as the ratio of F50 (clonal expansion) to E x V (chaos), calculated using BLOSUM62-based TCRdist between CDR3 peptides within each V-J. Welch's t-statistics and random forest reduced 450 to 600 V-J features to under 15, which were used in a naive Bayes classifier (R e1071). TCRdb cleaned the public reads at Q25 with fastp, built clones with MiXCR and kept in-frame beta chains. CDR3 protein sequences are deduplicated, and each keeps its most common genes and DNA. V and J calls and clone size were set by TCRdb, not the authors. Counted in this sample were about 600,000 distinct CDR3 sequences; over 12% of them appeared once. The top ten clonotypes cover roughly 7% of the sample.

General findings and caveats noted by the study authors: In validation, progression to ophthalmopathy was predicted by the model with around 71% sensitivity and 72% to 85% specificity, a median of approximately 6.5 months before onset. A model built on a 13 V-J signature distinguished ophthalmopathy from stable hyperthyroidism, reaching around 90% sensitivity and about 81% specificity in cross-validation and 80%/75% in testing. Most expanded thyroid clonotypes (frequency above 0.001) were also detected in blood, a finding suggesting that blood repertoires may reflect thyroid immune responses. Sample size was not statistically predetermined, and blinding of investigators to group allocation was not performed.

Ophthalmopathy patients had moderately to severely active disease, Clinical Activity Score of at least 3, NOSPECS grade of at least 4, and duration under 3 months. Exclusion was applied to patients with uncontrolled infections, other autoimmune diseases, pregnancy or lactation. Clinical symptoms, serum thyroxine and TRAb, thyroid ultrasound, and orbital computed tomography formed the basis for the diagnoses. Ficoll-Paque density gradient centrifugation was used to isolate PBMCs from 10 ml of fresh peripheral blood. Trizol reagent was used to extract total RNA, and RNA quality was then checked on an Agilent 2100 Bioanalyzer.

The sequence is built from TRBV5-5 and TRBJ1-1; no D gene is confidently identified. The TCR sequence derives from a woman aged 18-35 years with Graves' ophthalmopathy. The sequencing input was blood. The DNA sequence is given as TGTGCCAGCAGCTTGGCCTGGGGCACTGAAGCTTTCTTT. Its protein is CASSLAWGTEAFF.